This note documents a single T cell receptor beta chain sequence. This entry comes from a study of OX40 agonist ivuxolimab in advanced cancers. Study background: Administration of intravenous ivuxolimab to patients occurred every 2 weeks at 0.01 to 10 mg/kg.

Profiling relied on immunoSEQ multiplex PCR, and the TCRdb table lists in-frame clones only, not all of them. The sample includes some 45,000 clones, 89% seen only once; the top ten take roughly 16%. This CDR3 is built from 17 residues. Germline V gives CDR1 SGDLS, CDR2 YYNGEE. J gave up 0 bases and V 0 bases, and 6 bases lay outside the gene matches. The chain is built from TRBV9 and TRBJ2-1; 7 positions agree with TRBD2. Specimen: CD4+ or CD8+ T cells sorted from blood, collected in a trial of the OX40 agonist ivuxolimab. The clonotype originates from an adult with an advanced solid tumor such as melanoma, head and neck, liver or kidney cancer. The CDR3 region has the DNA TGTGCCAGCAGCGTAGAGGGACTACCAAGCTCCTACAATGAGCAGTTCTTC. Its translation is CASSVEGLPSSYNEQFF.